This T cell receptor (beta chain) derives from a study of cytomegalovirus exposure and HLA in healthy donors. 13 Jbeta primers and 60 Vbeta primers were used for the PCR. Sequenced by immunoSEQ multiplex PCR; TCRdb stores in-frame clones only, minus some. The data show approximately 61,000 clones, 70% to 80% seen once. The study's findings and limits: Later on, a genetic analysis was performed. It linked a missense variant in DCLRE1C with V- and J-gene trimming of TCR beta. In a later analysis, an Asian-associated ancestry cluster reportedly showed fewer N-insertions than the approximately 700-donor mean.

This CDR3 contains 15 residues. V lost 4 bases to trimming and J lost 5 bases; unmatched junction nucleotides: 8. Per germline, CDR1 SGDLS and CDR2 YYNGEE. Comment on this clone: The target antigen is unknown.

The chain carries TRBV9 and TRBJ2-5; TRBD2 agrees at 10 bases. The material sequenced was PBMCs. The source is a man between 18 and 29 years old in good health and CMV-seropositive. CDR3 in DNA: TGTGCCAGCAGCTCAGCGGGGGGGACGAGGGAGACCCAGTACTTC. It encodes CASSSAGGTRETQYF.